The clone carrying this T cell receptor beta chain was recorded a few times. The antigen is undetermined. The PCR contained 60 Vbeta and 13 Jbeta primers. The repertoire was sequenced with immunoSEQ multiplex PCR; TCRdb's copy has only in-frame clones and lacks some. The sample holds 90,000 to 120,000 clones, about 68% seen once. This specimen belongs to a study of cytomegalovirus exposure and HLA in healthy donors. Findings and limits, study-wide: Later analysis revealed greater clonal expansion in HLA-associated TCR beta chains than in equally common others. Some V segments could not be told apart, so they were left out, TRBV6-2 and TRBV6-3 among them.

Germline CDR1 SEHNR, CDR2 FQNEAQ (reference sequence). V was shortened by 1 base and J by 8 bases, with 12 bases between the two germline ends. The CDR3 consists of 14 residues. The specimen was PBMCs. This rearrangement joins TRBV7-9 to TRBJ1-5; TRBD1 is a possible D gene (5 bases). The sequence was collected from a man aged 25 to 40 in good health and CMV-seropositive. The CDR3 is CASSLGGATEPQHF. CDR3 DNA: TGTGCCAGCAGCTTAGGCGGGGCCACTGAGCCCCAGCATTTT.